The 18 T cell receptor beta chains in this list originate from one sample, sequenced in a study of technical replicates of blood from a handful of donors. Repertoires were generated with immunoSEQ multiplex PCR, while TCRdb's copy carries only in-frame clones and drops some. The table includes 67,000 or so clones, around 90% detected once. The specimen was T cells isolated from PBMCs. The receptors derive from a human donor in good health.

The rearrangement uses TRBV4-1 and TRBJ2-7, with 9 positions matching TRBD1. CDR1 is MGHRA and CDR2 is YSYEKL in the germline V gene. V was clipped by 1 base and J by 1 base; unmatched bases: 5. CDR3 length: 16 amino acids. In DNA, the CDR3 is TGCGCCAGCAGCCAAGTCACAGGGGGCGCTTCCTACGAGCAGTACTTC. It codes for CASSQVTGGASYEQYF.

This chain links TRBV29-1 with TRBJ2-3, with D perhaps TRBD2 (5 bases). This CDR3 comprises 14 residues. V gave up 8 bases and J gave up 4 bases, with 19 bases separating them. Germline V gene data show CDR1 as SQVTM and CDR2 as ANQGSEA. CDR3: CSIIKRNLADTQYF. The DNA of the CDR3 is TGCAGCATTATTAAGCGGAACCTAGCAGATACGCAGTATTTT.

J is TRBJ2-7 and V is TRBV2; possible D gene TRBD1, 7 bases. The V end was cut by 5 bases, the J end by 2 bases, with 13 bases between. Germline V gene lookup returns CDR1 SNHLY and CDR2 FYNNEI. This CDR3 is built from 14 residues. CDR3 residues: CASSRQGGTYEQYF. In nucleotides, the CDR3 is TGTGCCAGCAGTCGTCAGGGGGGCACCTACGAGCAGTACTTC.

This chain joins TRBV29-1 and TRBJ2-3; 7 bases match TRBD1. This CDR3 has 15 residues. V lost 3 bases and J lost 1; bases outside the gene matches: 7. Germline V CDR1 and CDR2: SQVTM, ANQGSEA. The CDR3 DNA is TGCAGCGTTGAGACTTCCGGGACAGGCACAGATACGCAGTATTTT. Its translation: CSVETSGTGTDTQYF.

CDR3 DNA: TGCGCCAGCAGTCCGGGACAACACTATGGCTACACCTTC. Its translation is CASSPGQHYGYTF. This sequence joins TRBV10-1 and TRBJ1-2; a possible D gene is TRBD1 (6 bases). Deletions cut 5 bases from V and 3 bases from J, with 10 bases between. In germline, CDR1 is WNHNN, CDR2 SYGVQD (reference sequence). This CDR3 comprises 13 residues.

This chain joins TRBV9 and TRBJ2-7; 8 bases are a match to TRBD2. Trimming took 2 bases from V and 3 from J; bases not matched to a gene: 7. This CDR3 comprises 15 residues. CDR1 and CDR2 (germline): SGDLS, YYNGEE. The CDR3 here is CASSVEGLAGYEQYF. The CDR3 DNA reads TGTGCCAGCAGCGTCGAAGGTCTAGCGGGCTACGAGCAGTACTTC.

Here the CDR3 DNA reads TGCGCCAGCAGCCCAGGGGGCCGTGCTACCTACGAGCAGTACTTC. Its translation is CASSPGGRATYEQYF. The rearrangement uses TRBV4-1 and TRBJ2-7, with 8 bases fitting TRBD1. This CDR3 has 15 residues. Germline assignment: CDR1 MGHRA and CDR2 YSYEKL. Trimming removed 4 bases from V and 2 bases from J; junction bases left unmatched: 7.

J is TRBJ2-7 and V is TRBV15, with a tentative D call TRBD2 (8 bases). V was pared by 4 bases and J by 7 bases, with 26 bases between. Germline CDR1 and CDR2: LNHNV and YYDKDF (reference sequence). The CDR3 contains 17 residues. CDR3 residues: CATSTGGWDSALGEQYF. The CDR3 nucleotides are TGTGCCACCAGCACGGGAGGGTGGGACAGTGCCCTCGGGGAGCAGTACTTC. Full variable domain (remainder filled in from reference TRBV15 and TRBJ2-7): DAMVIQNPRYQVTQFGKPVTLSCSQTLNHNVMYWYQQKSSQAPKLLFHYYDKDFNNEADTPDNFQSRRPNTSFCFLDIRSPGLGDTAMYLCATSTGGWDSALGEQYFGPGTRLTVT.

The chain couples TRBV28 to TRBJ1-1, with a possible D match to TRBD1 (6 bases). Germline V gene data show CDR1 as MDHEN and CDR2 as SYDVKM. Trimming took 7 bases from V and 11 from J, leaving 14 bases between them. This CDR3 spans 11 amino acids. CDR3 protein: CASITGISAFF. CDR3 DNA sequence: TGTGCCAGCATTACAGGGATCTCGGCTTTCTTT.

V gene TRBV28 combines with J gene TRBJ2-7, with 10 positions matching TRBD2. Germline assignment: CDR1 MDHEN and CDR2 SYDVKM. This CDR3 region has 15 residues. V trimming: 8 bases; J trimming: 1 base; junction bases outside the gene matches: 8. CDR3 protein: CASGPGLALSYEQYF. The CDR3 region has the DNA TGTGCCAGCGGCCCGGGACTAGCGCTTTCCTACGAGCAGTACTTC.

The rearrangement joins TRBV7-9 to TRBJ2-2; 7 bases are a match to TRBD1. CDR3 size: 15 residues. J lost 2 bases, V lost 5 bases, and 5 bases had no gene match. Germline CDR1 SEHNR, CDR2 FQNEAQ (reference sequence). CDR3 in DNA: TGTGCCAGCAGCCCCCGGGACAGTAACACCGGGGAGCTGTTTTTT. Its protein is CASSPRDSNTGELFF.

The chain carries TRBV25-1 and TRBJ1-2; 7 nucleotides line up with TRBD1. The CDR3 is made up of 16 amino acids. The germline V gene has CDR1 MGHDK and CDR2 SYGVNS. Losses at the gene ends were 1 base for V and 5 bases for J; bases not matched to a gene: 10. CDR3 residues: CASSELSGQEIYGYTF. CDR3 nucleotides: TGTGCCAGCAGTGAATTGTCTGGACAGGAGATATATGGCTACACCTTC.

This chain joins TRBV11-2 and TRBJ1-1; 8 bases agree with TRBD1. V shed 5 bases, J shed 1 base, and the junction held 6 bases outside the gene matches. The CDR3 spans 15 residues. The germline V gene has CDR1 SGHAT and CDR2 FQNNGV. CDR3 residues: CASSDTGTGNTEAFF. The CDR3 coding sequence is TGTGCCAGCAGCGACACCGGGACAGGGAACACTGAAGCTTTCTTT. Looking up the rest from reference TRBV11-2 and TRBJ1-1 gives the full variable domain: EAGVAQSPRYKIIEKRQSVAFWCNPISGHATLYWYQQILGQGPKLLIQFQNNGVVDDSQLPKDRFSAERLKGVDSTLKIQPAKLEDSAVYLCASSDTGTGNTEAFFGQGTRLTVV.

DNA of the CDR3: TGTGCCAGTAGTAGGTCGACAGGGCCTTTCTTCGGAAACACCATATATTTT. Translated: CASSRSTGPFFGNTIYF. The chain has TRBV19 and TRBJ1-3; 7 positions agree with TRBD1. With 4 bases clipped from V and 4 bases from J, the junction kept 13 bases outside the gene matches. Germline V CDR1 and CDR2: LNHDA, SQIVND (reference sequence). This CDR3 has 17 residues.

This clone came up a few times. CDR3 region: CASSQHLTGELFF. Here the CDR3 DNA reads TGTGCCAGTAGTCAACACCTCACCGGGGAGCTGTTTTTT. The rearrangement uses TRBV19 and TRBJ2-2; no clear D. This CDR3 has 13 residues. Trimming took off 5 bases at V and 4 bases at J, with 8 bases between the two ends. Germline CDR1 LNHDA, CDR2 SQIVND (reference sequence). The complete variable domain, with remaining parts taken from reference TRBV19 and TRBJ2-2, reads DGGITQSPKYLFRKEGQNVTLSCEQNLNHDAMYWYRQDPGQGLRLIYYSQIVNDFQKGDIAEGYSVSREKKESFPLTVTSAQKNPTAFYLCASSQHLTGELFFGEGSRLTVL.

The rearrangement joins TRBV28 to TRBJ2-7; the D gene is possibly TRBD2 (6 bases). Germline-derived CDR1 and CDR2 are MDHEN and SYDVKM. V was trimmed by 8 bases and J by 5 bases, leaving 19 bases between them. The CDR3 is 14 amino acids. The CDR3: CASSLTSFENEQYF. The CDR3 bases are TGTGCCAGCTCCTTGACTAGTTTTGAGAACGAGCAGTACTTC.

The chain links TRBV11-3 to TRBJ2-1; D is undetermined. V lost 2 bases and J lost 4, with 6 bases in between. Germline V gene lookup returns CDR1 SGHNT and CDR2 YENEEA. The CDR3 has 13 amino acids. CDR3 loop: CASSLFLYNEQFF. The CDR3 nucleotides read TGTGCCAGCAGCTTATTCCTATACAATGAGCAGTTCTTC.

The J gene is TRBJ2-5, the V gene TRBV30; TRBD1 is a possible D gene (5 bases). Germline CDR1 reads GTSNPN; CDR2 reads SVGIG (reference sequence). The V gene lost 3 bases and the J gene lost 0 bases, with 14 bases spanning the gap. The CDR3 contains 15 residues. CDR3 in amino acids: CAWRATRQNQETQYF. The CDR3, as DNA: TGTGCCTGGAGGGCCACCCGACAGAACCAAGAGACCCAGTACTTC.